The 9 T cell receptor beta chains presented below share a single source sample, sequenced in a study of memory CD4+ T cells and cytomegalovirus serostatus. The repertoire was sequenced with immunoSEQ multiplex PCR; TCRdb's copy has only in-frame clones and lacks some. The sample lists under 50,000 clones, roughly three quarters seen once, with approximately 1% in the top ten. The sort gate was single viable CD3+CD4+CD8-CD45RO+ cells for memory CD4+ T cells. The sequenced material came from memory CD4+ T cells from blood. The receptors were gathered from an adult in good health and CMV-seronegative.

A remark on this clone: Other DNA variants within this sample encode the same CDR3. The CDR3 reads CAWRLDRVGAFF. The CDR3, as DNA: TGTGCCTGGAGATTAGACAGAGTCGGGGCTTTCTTT. The rearrangement joins TRBV30 to TRBJ1-1; a weak D match, TRBD1 (5 bases). Trimming pared 3 bases from V and 11 bases from J, leaving 16 bases between. CDR1 GTSNPN and CDR2 SVGIG come from the germline V gene (reference sequence). The CDR3 runs 12 residues.

This clone occurred a few times. The chain uses TRBV2 and TRBJ1-5; possible D gene TRBD1, 5 bases. The CDR3 sequence is 14 residues long. Trimming left V 8 bases short and J 2 bases short, with 13 bases between. Per the germline V gene, CDR1 is SNHLY and CDR2 is FYNNEI. The CDR3 bases are TGTGCCAGCCGGGGCCCGAACGGCAATCAGCCCCAGCATTTT. It encodes CASRGPNGNQPQHF.

The V and J genes are TRBV28 and TRBJ1-3; tentative D call: TRBD1 (6 bases). V lost 5 bases and J lost 2, with 22 bases in between. The CDR3 contains 18 residues. CDR1 and CDR2 from the germline V gene are MDHEN and SYDVKM. The CDR3 spells CASSDGTFLGNAGNTIYF. The CDR3 DNA reads TGTGCCAGCAGTGACGGGACATTCTTGGGAAATGCTGGAAACACCATATATTTT.

A single count supports this clone. The chain has TRBV5-1 and TRBJ2-3; TRBD2 matches at 8 bases. V gave up 5 bases and J gave up 3 bases; unmatched junction bases: 14. The CDR3 has 17 amino acids. The germline CDR1 and CDR2 sequences are SGHRS and YFSETQ. The CDR3 is CASSTLRAGDLTDTQYF. The CDR3 coding sequence is TGCGCCAGCAGTACCTTGCGAGCGGGGGACTTGACAGATACGCAGTATTTT.

The chain couples TRBV7-2 to TRBJ2-6; D remains ambiguous. The CDR3 loop spans 17 amino acids. V shed 2 bases and J shed 0 bases, with 11 bases lying between them. Germline CDR1 SGHTA, CDR2 FQGNSA. CDR3 sequence reads: CASSLRRQRSGANVLTF. As DNA, the CDR3 is TGTGCCAGCAGCTTACGGCGCCAGCGCTCTGGGGCCAACGTCCTGACTTTC.

This chain connects TRBV4-1 to TRBJ2-7; D might be TRBD2 (5 bases). Germline V gene data show CDR1 as MGHRA and CDR2 as YSYEKL. V lost 0 bases and J lost 0, with 24 bases in between. There are 20 residues in the CDR3. The CDR3 coding sequence is TGCGCCAGCAGCCAAGACGGAGGAGCTTGGTCGGGCCCCGACTCCTACGAGCAGTACTTC. It is translated as CASSQDGGAWSGPDSYEQYF.

The V call is TRBV29-1, the J call TRBJ2-7; D tentatively fits TRBD1 or TRBD2 (5 bases each). The germline gives CDR1 SQVTM, CDR2 ANQGSEA. The CDR3 is 12 amino acids. V was trimmed by 7 bases and J by 2 bases, leaving 12 bases between them. CDR3 bases: TGCAGCGCCCGGGACGGCACCTACGAGCAGTACTTC. Its protein is CSARDGTYEQYF.

CDR3 bases: TGTGCCAGCAGCCCGGGACACGCGAACACTGAAGCTTTCTTT. Protein sequence: CASSPGHANTEAFF. The rearrangement links TRBV7-3 to TRBJ1-1; maybe TRBD1 (6 bases). V lost 5 bases, J lost 1 base, and 11 bases lay in between. This CDR3 has 14 amino acids. Germline V gives CDR1 SGHTA, CDR2 FQGTGA.

This clone appeared once. The chain employs TRBV5-4 and TRBJ1-2; maybe TRBD1 (5 bases). This CDR3 contains 14 residues. Germline CDR1 is SGHNT and CDR2 is YYREEE (reference sequence). V lost 4 bases and J 4 bases, leaving 14 bases between the germline ends. This chain's CDR3 is CASSLGGESYGYTF. CDR3 DNA: TGTGCCAGCAGCCTGGGGGGGGAATCCTATGGCTACACCTTC.